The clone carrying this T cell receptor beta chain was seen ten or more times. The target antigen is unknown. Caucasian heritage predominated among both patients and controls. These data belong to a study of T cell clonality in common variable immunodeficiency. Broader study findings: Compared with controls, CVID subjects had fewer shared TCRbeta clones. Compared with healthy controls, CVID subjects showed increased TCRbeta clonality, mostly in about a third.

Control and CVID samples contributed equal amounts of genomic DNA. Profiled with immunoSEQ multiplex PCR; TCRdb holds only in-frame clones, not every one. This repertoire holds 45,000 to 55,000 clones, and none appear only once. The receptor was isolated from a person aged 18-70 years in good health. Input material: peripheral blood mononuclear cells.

Partial CDR3 DNA: TGCGCCAGCAGCTTGGGCTCAGGGGTGAGAGATACG. Translating gives CASSLGSGVRDT. The entire CDR3 reads CASSLGSGVRDTQYF. The chain carries TRBV5-1 and TRBJ2-3; tentative D call: TRBD1 (6 bases). The CDR3 end is not reached by the read, which stops 3 residues before it; the germline J gene fills it in. CDR3 length equals 15 residues. From germline, CDR1 is SGHRS and CDR2 YFSETQ. The V end lost 0 bases, the J end lost 5 bases, and 13 bases lay between the germline ends.